The 24 T cell receptor beta chains below were found in one sample sequenced in a study of T cell changes during pregnancy in multiple sclerosis. The method was immunoSEQ multiplex PCR; TCRdb's version includes in-frame clones alone and lacks a portion of them. Counted here are about 100,000 clones, roughly nine tenths occurring once; the ten biggest clones make up about 3.5%. Specimen: peripheral blood, collected after pregnancy. Receptor source: a female donor with multiple sclerosis, enrolled in a pregnancy study.

The chain carries TRBV27 and TRBJ2-1, with TRBD2 matching over 9 bases. The V gene end was trimmed by 3 bases and the J gene end by 7 bases; junction bases not matched to a gene: 7. The germline gives CDR1 MNHEY, CDR2 SMNVEV (reference sequence). The CDR3 contains 15 residues. The CDR3 DNA follows: TGTGCCAGCAGTTTGGGGGTAGCGGGGGTAAATGAGCAGTTCTTC. Protein sequence: CASSLGVAGVNEQFF.

This chain links TRBV30 with TRBJ2-3, with 9 bases lining up with TRBD2. This CDR3 is built from 14 residues. Trimming cost V 2 bases and J 7 bases; bases outside gene matches: 7. The V gene's germline CDR1 is GTSNPN and CDR2 SVGIG (reference sequence). The CDR3 spells CAWSLAGGFNTQYF. Written as DNA, the CDR3 is TGTGCCTGGAGTCTTGCGGGGGGGTTTAATACGCAGTATTTT.

The chain combines TRBV4-1 with TRBJ2-1; perhaps TRBD1 as D (6 bases). Per the germline V gene, CDR1 is MGHRA and CDR2 is YSYEKL. Between the trimmed V and J ends, which lost 4 bases and 2 bases, there was a span of 21 bases. The CDR3 totals 18 residues. CDR3 nucleotides: TGCGCCAGCAGCCGCCATCAGACAGGAGTGAACCCCTACAATGAGCAGTTCTTC. As protein: CASSRHQTGVNPYNEQFF.

V usage is TRBV15 and J usage is TRBJ1-5, with TRBD1 matching over 7 bases. CDR3 size: 16 residues. The V segment lost 0 bases and the J segment 0 bases; nucleotides outside the gene matches: 2. Germline V gives CDR1 LNHNV, CDR2 YYDKDF (reference sequence). Here the CDR3 reads CATSRERGPSNQPQHF. The CDR3 DNA is TGTGCCACCAGCAGAGAGAGGGGGCCTAGCAATCAGCCCCAGCATTTT.

This chain uses TRBV2 with TRBJ1-1, with 7 bases aligning to TRBD1. The trim removed 5 bases at V and 12 bases at J, leaving 9 bases unmatched. This CDR3 contains 12 residues. Germline assignment: CDR1 SNHLY and CDR2 FYNNEI. CDR3 loop: CASSWTGPSTFF. In nucleotides, the CDR3 is TGTGCCAGCAGTTGGACAGGCCCGTCGACTTTCTTT. The full variable domain, its missing parts supplied by reference TRBV2 and TRBJ1-1, is EPEVTQTPSHQVTQMGQEVILRCVPISNHLYFYWYRQILGQKVEFLVSFYNNEISEKSEIFDDQFSVERPDGSNFTLKIRSTKLEDSAMYFCASSWTGPSTFFGQGTRLTVV.

The chain combines TRBV7-6 with TRBJ2-7; possible D gene TRBD2, 5 bases. The CDR3 contains 16 residues. The V end lost 5 bases, the J end lost 6 bases, and 23 bases lay between the germline ends. The germline CDR1 and CDR2 sequences are SGHVS and FNYEAQ. The CDR3 reads CASSPFPGREMSEQYF. The CDR3 DNA reads as TGTGCCAGCAGCCCTTTTCCGGGGAGAGAAATGTCCGAGCAGTACTTC.

The chain is built from TRBV30 and TRBJ1-1; D possibly corresponds to TRBD1 (5 bases). The CDR3 loop spans 13 amino acids. Germline-derived CDR1 and CDR2 are GTSNPN and SVGIG (reference sequence). Trimming cost V 3 bases and J 1 base, with 9 bases left between them. This CDR3 reads CAWSFRGNTEAFF. The CDR3 coding sequence is TGTGCCTGGAGCTTTAGGGGGAACACTGAAGCTTTCTTT. The full variable domain, in which reference TRBV30 and TRBJ1-1 provide the parts outside the CDR3, is SQTIHQWPATLVQPVGSPLSLECTVEGTSNPNLYWYRQAAGRGLQLLFYSVGIGQISSEVPQNLSASRPQDRQFILSSKKLLLSDSGFYLCAWSFRGNTEAFFGQGTRLTVV.

This clone occurred once. The chain combines TRBV12-5 with TRBJ2-1; D not resolved. V gave up 3 bases and J gave up 12 bases, with 12 bases separating them. Looked up from germline, CDR1 is LGHNT and CDR2 is FRNRAP. This CDR3 is built from 12 residues. CDR3 nucleotide sequence: TGTGCTAGTGGTTTTCCAGGCTTCGGGCAGTTCTTC. Protein: CASGFPGFGQFF.

This clone was recorded only once. The chain uses TRBV6-6 and TRBJ1-2; tentatively, D is TRBD1 (6 bases). This CDR3 has 14 residues. Per germline, CDR1 MNHNY and CDR2 SVGAGI (reference sequence). V dropped 6 bases and J dropped 8 bases, with 19 bases sitting between them. Written as DNA, the CDR3 is TGTGCCAGCAGCACTTATGGGGGGGGCACGGGCTACACCTTC. It yields the protein CASSTYGGGTGYTF.

This chain uses TRBV6-1 with TRBJ2-7; tentatively, D is TRBD1 (6 bases). Trimming took 8 bases from V and 2 from J, leaving 13 bases between them. CDR1 MNHNS and CDR2 SASEGT come from the germline V gene. This CDR3 spans 13 amino acids. The chain's CDR3 is CASFTGSTYEQYF. The CDR3 coding sequence is TGTGCCAGCTTCACAGGGTCTACCTACGAGCAGTACTTC.

The chain links TRBV6-4 to TRBJ2-2, with 7 bases matching TRBD1. Germline values: CDR1 MRHNA, CDR2 SNTAGT. J was trimmed by 1 base and V by 8 bases; bases with no gene match: 1. This CDR3 contains 13 residues. The chain's CDR3 is CASRDRNTGELFF. CDR3 bases: TGTGCCAGCCGGGACAGGAACACCGGGGAGCTGTTTTTT.

This chain connects TRBV4-1 to TRBJ1-4; possibly TRBD1 for D (6 bases). CDR1 MGHRA and CDR2 YSYEKL come from the germline V gene. The CDR3 runs 12 residues. The V end lost 1 base, the J end lost 13 bases, and 10 bases lay between the germline ends. For the CDR3, the DNA is TGCGCCAGCAGCCAAGTAGGGGGAACACTGTTTTTT. Translating gives CASSQVGGTLFF.

The chain uses TRBV5-5 and TRBJ2-3, with 7 bases that match TRBD1. CDR3 length: 15 amino acids. Germline trimming cut 0 bases from V and 3 bases from J; bases unmatched to any gene: 4. Per germline, CDR1 SGHKS and CDR2 YYEKEE (reference sequence). The CDR3 reads CASSLGQGGTDTQYF. CDR3 DNA: TGTGCCAGCAGCTTGGGACAGGGTGGGACAGATACGCAGTATTTT.

The chain uses TRBV6-5 and TRBJ1-2; TRBD1 agrees at 7 bases. The CDR3 extends over 14 amino acids. J lost 8 bases, V lost 0 bases, and 6 bases had no gene match. The germline gives CDR1 MNHEY, CDR2 SVGAGI. CDR3 protein: CASSYSTGPQGYTF. The CDR3, as DNA: TGTGCCAGCAGTTACTCGACAGGGCCTCAGGGCTACACCTTC.

The chain has TRBV19 and TRBJ1-4, with D maybe TRBD1 (5 bases). This CDR3 is built from 15 residues. Germline CDR1 reads LNHDA; CDR2 reads SQIVND (reference sequence). V lost 6 bases and J 0 bases, leaving 11 bases between the germline ends. CDR3 region: CASSKGRTTNEKLFF. The CDR3, as DNA: TGTGCCAGTAGCAAGGGGAGGACAACTAATGAAAAACTGTTTTTT.

This rearrangement joins TRBV7-3 to TRBJ2-1; 7 bases agree with TRBD2. V shed 5 bases and J 0 bases; nucleotides not matched to a gene: 7. CDR1 is SGHTA, CDR2 FQGTGA, per germline. The CDR3 length is 16 residues. The CDR3 DNA reads as TGTGCCAGCAGCCCATCCGGGAGGAGCTCCTACAATGAGCAGTTCTTC. Protein sequence: CASSPSGRSSYNEQFF.

The chain is built from TRBV20-1 and TRBJ1-2; 7 nucleotides align to TRBD1. There are 11 residues in the CDR3. Per the germline V gene, CDR1 is DFQATT and CDR2 is SNEGSKA (reference sequence). V lost 6 bases to trimming and J lost 8 bases; unmatched junction nucleotides: 6. The CDR3 reads CSATGVGGYTF. The CDR3 nucleotides are TGCAGTGCAACAGGGGTGGGGGGCTACACCTTC.

The chain has TRBV7-6 and TRBJ2-6, with D hard to call. V lost 0 bases and J lost 4, with 7 bases in between. Germline lookup yields CDR1 SGHVS and CDR2 FNYEAQ. The length of the CDR3 is 15 residues. The CDR3 here is CASSLAGSGANVLTF. The DNA of the CDR3 is TGTGCCAGCAGCTTAGCCGGGTCCGGGGCCAACGTCCTGACTTTC. The full variable domain, rest sourced from reference TRBV7-6 and TRBJ2-6, is GAGVSQSPRYKVTKRGQDVALRCDPISGHVSLYWYRQALGQGPEFLTYFNYEAQQDKSGLPNDRFSAERPEGSISTLTIQRTEQRDSAMYRCASSLAGSGANVLTFGAGSRLTVL.

The rearrangement uses TRBV9 and TRBJ1-4; 8 positions match TRBD1. Germline values: CDR1 SGDLS, CDR2 YYNGEE. CDR3 length: 16 residues. The V segment lost 4 bases and the J segment 4 bases; nucleotides outside the gene matches: 9. The CDR3: CASSTTRQGLNEKLFF. CDR3 nucleotide sequence: TGTGCCAGCAGCACAACTCGACAGGGGCTTAATGAAAAACTGTTTTTT.

This clone was seen a handful of times. The rearrangement links TRBV6-6 to TRBJ1-5; no clear D gene. Deletions cut 8 bases from V and 0 bases from J, with 5 bases between. The germline CDR1 and CDR2 sequences are MNHNY and SVGAGI (reference sequence). This CDR3 region has 12 residues. The CDR3 bases are TGTGCCAGCGACTATAGCAATCAGCCCCAGCATTTT. Protein product: CASDYSNQPQHF.

The rearrangement uses TRBV5-1 and TRBJ2-7; D possibly corresponds to TRBD2 (5 bases). Germline CDR1 reads SGHRS; CDR2 reads YFSETQ. The CDR3 is 11 residues long. Trimming took 2 bases from V and 6 from J, leaving 6 bases between them. The CDR3 spells CASSFEGEQYF. CDR3 sequence (DNA): TGCGCCAGCAGCTTTGAGGGCGAGCAGTACTTC. The whole variable domain, remainder taken from reference TRBV5-1 and TRBJ2-7, is KAGVTQTPRYLIKTRGQQVTLSCSPISGHRSVSWYQQTPGQGLQFLFEYFSETQRNKGNFPGRFSGRQFSNSRSEMNVSTLELGDSALYLCASSFEGEQYFGPGTRLTVT.

This sequence joins TRBV7-9 and TRBJ1-4, with TRBD1 matching over 9 bases. Unmatched junction bases numbered 5, after V lost 4 bases and J lost 8 bases. The CDR3 extends over 14 amino acids. Germline CDR1 reads SEHNR; CDR2 reads FQNEAQ (reference sequence). DNA of the CDR3: TGTGCCAGCAGCTCGACAGGGGGTTTGGAAAAACTGTTTTTT. This translates into CASSSTGGLEKLFF.

In DNA form, the CDR3 reads TGTGCCAGCAGCGTCTCTAGCGGGGGGGCCGGGTGGGAGACCCAGTACTTC. Translating it yields CASSVSSGGAGWETQYF. The genes are TRBV7-8 and TRBJ2-5, with 12 bases that match TRBD2. Germline CDR1 reads SGHVS; CDR2 reads FQNEAQ. After removal of 5 bases from V and 5 bases from J, the junction contained 12 bases not matched to a gene. The CDR3 consists of 17 residues.

The rearrangement uses TRBV15 and TRBJ2-7; 7 nucleotides agree with TRBD1. This CDR3 is built from 14 residues. With V trimmed by 3 bases and J by 0 bases, 2 bases remained unmatched. The germline gives CDR1 LNHNV, CDR2 YYDKDF (reference sequence). The CDR3 coding sequence is TGTGCCACCAGCAGGGGACAGCCCTCCTACGAGCAGTACTTC. Its protein product is CATSRGQPSYEQYF.